The present TCR beta chain was sequenced within a study of T cell responses to AZD1222 COVID-19 vaccine. Trimming cost V 3 bases and J 9 bases, with 10 bases left between them. Germline V gene sequence: CDR1 SGHTA, CDR2 FQGNSA. CDR3 length: 12 amino acids. Profiled with immunoSEQ multiplex PCR; TCRdb holds only in-frame clones, not every one. The table has around 91,000 clones, nearly 90% seen once. The chain joins TRBV7-2 to TRBJ2-3; D is unclear. Sequenced here: peripheral blood, sampled on day 0 of AZD1222 vaccination. This TCR was sampled from an adult in good health. The CDR3 bases are TGTGCCAGCAGCTTTTCGGACCTGACGCAGTATTTT. It encodes CASSFSDLTQYF.